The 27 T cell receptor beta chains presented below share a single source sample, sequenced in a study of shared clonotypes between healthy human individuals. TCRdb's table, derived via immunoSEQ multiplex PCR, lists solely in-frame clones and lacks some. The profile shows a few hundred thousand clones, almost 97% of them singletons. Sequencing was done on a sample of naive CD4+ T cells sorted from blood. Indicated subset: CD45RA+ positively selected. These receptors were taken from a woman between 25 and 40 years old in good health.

This CDR3 reads CASRSGLGNTIYF. DNA of the CDR3: TGTGCCAGCAGGTCGGGGCTTGGAAACACCATATATTTT. The chain carries TRBV7-2 and TRBJ1-3, with D possibly being TRBD1 (5 bases). V lost 6 bases, J lost 3 bases, and 9 bases lay in between. Germline V gene data show CDR1 as SGHTA and CDR2 as FQGNSA. This CDR3 has 13 residues.

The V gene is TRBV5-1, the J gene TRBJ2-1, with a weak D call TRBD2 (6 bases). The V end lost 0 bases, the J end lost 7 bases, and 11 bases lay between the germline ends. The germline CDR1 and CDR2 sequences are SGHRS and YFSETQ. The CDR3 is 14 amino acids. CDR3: CASSLAGTANEQFF. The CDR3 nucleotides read TGCGCCAGCAGCTTGGCGGGGACTGCTAATGAGCAGTTCTTC.

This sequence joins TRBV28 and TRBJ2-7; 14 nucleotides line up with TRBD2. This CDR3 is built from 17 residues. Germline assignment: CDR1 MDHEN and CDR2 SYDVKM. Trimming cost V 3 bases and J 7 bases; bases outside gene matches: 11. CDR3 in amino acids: CASSFESTSGRVWEQYF. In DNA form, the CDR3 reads TGTGCCAGCAGTTTTGAGTCGACTAGCGGGAGGGTGTGGGAGCAGTACTTC. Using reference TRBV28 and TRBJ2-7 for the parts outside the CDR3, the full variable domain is DVKVTQSSRYLVKRTGEKVFLECVQDMDHENMFWYRQDPGLGLRLIYFSYDVKMKEKGDIPEGYSVSREKKERFSLILESASTNQTSMYLCASSFESTSGRVWEQYFGPGTRLTVT.

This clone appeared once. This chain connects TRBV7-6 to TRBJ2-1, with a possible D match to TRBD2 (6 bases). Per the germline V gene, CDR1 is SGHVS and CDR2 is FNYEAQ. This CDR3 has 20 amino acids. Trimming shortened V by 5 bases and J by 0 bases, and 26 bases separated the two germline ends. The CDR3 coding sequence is TGTGCCAGCAGCCCCGGTGGGGGGAGCCCGTCCATGAGCTCCTACAATGAGCAGTTCTTC. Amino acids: CASSPGGGSPSMSSYNEQFF.

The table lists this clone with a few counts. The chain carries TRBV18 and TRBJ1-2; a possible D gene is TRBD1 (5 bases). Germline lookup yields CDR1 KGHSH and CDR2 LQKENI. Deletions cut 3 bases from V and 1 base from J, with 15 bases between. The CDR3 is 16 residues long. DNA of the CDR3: TGTGCCAGCTCACCCGGCAGGGACGTCGTTAACTATGGCTACACCTTC. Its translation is CASSPGRDVVNYGYTF.

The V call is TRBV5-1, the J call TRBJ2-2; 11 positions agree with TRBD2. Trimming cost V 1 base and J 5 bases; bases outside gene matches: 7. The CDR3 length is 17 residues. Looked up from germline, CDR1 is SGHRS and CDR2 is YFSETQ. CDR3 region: CASSLQSLAGGTGELFF. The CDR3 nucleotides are TGCGCCAGCAGCTTGCAATCCCTAGCGGGAGGTACCGGGGAGCTGTTTTTT. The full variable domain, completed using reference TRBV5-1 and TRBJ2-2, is KAGVTQTPRYLIKTRGQQVTLSCSPISGHRSVSWYQQTPGQGLQFLFEYFSETQRNKGNFPGRFSGRQFSNSRSEMNVSTLELGDSALYLCASSLQSLAGGTGELFFGEGSRLTVL.

CDR3 amino acids: CASSLDRSRAFF. The CDR3, as DNA: TGTGCCAGCAGCTTAGATCGGAGTAGGGCTTTCTTT. This chain uses TRBV11-2 with TRBJ1-1, with D unclear. V lost 0 bases and J lost 11, with 10 bases in between. Germline V CDR1 and CDR2: SGHAT, FQNNGV. The CDR3 loop spans 12 amino acids.

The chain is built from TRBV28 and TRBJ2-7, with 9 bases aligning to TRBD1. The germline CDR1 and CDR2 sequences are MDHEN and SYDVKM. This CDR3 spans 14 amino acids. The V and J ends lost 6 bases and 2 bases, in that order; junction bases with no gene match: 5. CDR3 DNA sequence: TGTGCCAGCAGGGGGACAGGGCCTACCTACGAGCAGTACTTC. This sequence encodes CASRGTGPTYEQYF. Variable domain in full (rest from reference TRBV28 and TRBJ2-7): DVKVTQSSRYLVKRTGEKVFLECVQDMDHENMFWYRQDPGLGLRLIYFSYDVKMKEKGDIPEGYSVSREKKERFSLILESASTNQTSMYLCASRGTGPTYEQYFGPGTRLTVT.

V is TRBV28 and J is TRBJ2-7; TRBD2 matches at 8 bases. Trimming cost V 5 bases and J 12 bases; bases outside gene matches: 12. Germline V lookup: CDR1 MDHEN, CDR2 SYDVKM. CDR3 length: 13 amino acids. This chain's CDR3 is CASSLSLAEGWYF. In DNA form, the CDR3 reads TGTGCCAGCAGTCTATCACTAGCGGAAGGTTGGTACTTC.

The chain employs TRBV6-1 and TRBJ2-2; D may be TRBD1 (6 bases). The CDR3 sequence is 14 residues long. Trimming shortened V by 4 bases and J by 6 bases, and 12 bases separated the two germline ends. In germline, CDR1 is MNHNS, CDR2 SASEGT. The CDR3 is CASSVYRAPGELFF. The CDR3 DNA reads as TGTGCCAGCAGTGTATACAGGGCGCCCGGGGAGCTGTTTTTT.

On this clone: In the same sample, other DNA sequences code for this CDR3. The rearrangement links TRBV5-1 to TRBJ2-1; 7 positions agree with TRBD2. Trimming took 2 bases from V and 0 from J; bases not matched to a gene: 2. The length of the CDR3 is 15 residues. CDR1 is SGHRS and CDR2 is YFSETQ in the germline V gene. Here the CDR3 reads CASSFGGSSYNEQFF. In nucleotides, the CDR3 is TGCGCCAGCAGCTTCGGGGGGAGCTCCTACAATGAGCAGTTCTTC.

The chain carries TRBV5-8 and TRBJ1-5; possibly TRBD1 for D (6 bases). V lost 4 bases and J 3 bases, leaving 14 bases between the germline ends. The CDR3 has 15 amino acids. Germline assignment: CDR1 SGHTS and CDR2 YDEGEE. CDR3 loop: CASSQGTPINQPQHF. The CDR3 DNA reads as TGTGCCAGCAGCCAGGGGACACCTATCAATCAGCCCCAGCATTTT.

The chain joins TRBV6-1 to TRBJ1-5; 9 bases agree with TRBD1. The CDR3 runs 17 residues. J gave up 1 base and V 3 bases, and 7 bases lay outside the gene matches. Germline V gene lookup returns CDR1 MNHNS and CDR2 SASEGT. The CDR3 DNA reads TGTGCCAGCAGTGAGAACAGGGGGCGTTTAAGCAATCAGCCCCAGCATTTT. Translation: CASSENRGRLSNQPQHF.

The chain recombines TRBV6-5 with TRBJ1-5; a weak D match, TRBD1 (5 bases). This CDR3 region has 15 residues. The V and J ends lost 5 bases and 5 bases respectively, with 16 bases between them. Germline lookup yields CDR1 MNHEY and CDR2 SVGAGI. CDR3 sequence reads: CASSAWQGGDQPQHF. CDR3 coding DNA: TGTGCCAGCAGTGCCTGGCAGGGTGGGGATCAGCCCCAGCATTTT.

CDR3 sequence (DNA): TGTGCCAGCAAGAAGGGGGAACAGGGGGACTACGAGCAGTACTTC. Residues: CASKKGEQGDYEQYF. The rearrangement joins TRBV2 to TRBJ2-7; TRBD1 agrees at 8 bases. The CDR3 is 15 residues long. After removal of 7 bases from V and 3 bases from J, the junction contained 11 bases not matched to a gene. From germline, CDR1 is SNHLY and CDR2 FYNNEI.

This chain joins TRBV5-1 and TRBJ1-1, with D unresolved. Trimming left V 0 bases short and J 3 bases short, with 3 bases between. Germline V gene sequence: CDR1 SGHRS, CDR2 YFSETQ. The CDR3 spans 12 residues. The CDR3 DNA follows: TGCGCCAGCAGCTTGGGACACACTGAAGCTTTCTTT. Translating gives CASSLGHTEAFF.

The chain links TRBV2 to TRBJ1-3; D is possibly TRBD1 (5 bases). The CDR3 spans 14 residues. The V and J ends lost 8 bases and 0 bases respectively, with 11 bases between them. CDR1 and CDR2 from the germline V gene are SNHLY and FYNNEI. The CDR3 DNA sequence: TGTGCCAGCGAGGGACCGAGCTCTGGAAACACCATATATTTT. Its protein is CASEGPSSGNTIYF. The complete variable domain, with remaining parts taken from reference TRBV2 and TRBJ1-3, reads EPEVTQTPSHQVTQMGQEVILRCVPISNHLYFYWYRQILGQKVEFLVSFYNNEISEKSEIFDDQFSVERPDGSNFTLKIRSTKLEDSAMYFCASEGPSSGNTIYFGEGSWLTVV.

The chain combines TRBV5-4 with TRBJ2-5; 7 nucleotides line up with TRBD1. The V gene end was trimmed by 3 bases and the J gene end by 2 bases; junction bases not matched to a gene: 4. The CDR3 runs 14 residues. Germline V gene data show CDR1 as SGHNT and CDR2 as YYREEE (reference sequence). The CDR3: CASSSRTGQETQYF. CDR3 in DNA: TGTGCCAGCAGCTCGCGGACAGGACAAGAGACCCAGTACTTC.

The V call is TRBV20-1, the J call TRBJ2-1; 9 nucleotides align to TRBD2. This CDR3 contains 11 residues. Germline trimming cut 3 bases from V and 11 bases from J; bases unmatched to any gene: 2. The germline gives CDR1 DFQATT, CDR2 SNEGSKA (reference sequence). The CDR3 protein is CSASLAGQQFF. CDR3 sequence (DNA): TGCAGTGCTAGCCTAGCGGGGCAGCAGTTCTTC.

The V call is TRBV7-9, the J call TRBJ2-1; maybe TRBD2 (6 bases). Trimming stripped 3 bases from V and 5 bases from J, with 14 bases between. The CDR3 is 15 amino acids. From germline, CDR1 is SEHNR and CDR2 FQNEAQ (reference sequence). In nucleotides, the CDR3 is TGTGCCAGCAGCTTGCGGGACCAGTCCCACAATGAGCAGTTCTTC. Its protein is CASSLRDQSHNEQFF.

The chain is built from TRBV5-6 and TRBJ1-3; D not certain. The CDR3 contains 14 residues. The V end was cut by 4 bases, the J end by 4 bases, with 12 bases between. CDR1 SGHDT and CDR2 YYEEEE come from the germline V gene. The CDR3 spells CASSASFAGNTIYF. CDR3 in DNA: TGTGCCAGCAGCGCCTCATTTGCCGGAAACACCATATATTTT.

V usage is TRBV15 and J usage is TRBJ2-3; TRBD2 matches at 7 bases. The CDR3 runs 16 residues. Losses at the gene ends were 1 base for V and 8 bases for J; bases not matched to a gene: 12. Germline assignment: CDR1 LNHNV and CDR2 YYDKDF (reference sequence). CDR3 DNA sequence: TGTGCCACCAGCAGAGCACTAGCGAAAGTTGGGGGTACGCAGTATTTT. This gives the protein CATSRALAKVGGTQYF.

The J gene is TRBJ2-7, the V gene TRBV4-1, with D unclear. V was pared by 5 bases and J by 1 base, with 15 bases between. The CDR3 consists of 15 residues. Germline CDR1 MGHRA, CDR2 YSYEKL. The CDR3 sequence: CASSLPTGRSYEQYF. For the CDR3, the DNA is TGCGCCAGCAGCTTACCGACGGGCCGGTCCTACGAGCAGTACTTC.

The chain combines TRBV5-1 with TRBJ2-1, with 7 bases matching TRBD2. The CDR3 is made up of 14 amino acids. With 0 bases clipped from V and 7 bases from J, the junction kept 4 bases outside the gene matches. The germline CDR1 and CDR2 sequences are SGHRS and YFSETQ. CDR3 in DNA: TGCGCCAGCAGCTTGGTAGGACTAGAGAATGAGCAGTTCTTC. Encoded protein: CASSLVGLENEQFF.

The CDR3 spells CASSDRTGENTEAFF. In DNA form, the CDR3 reads TGCGCCAGCAGTGACAGGACAGGGGAGAACACTGAAGCTTTCTTT. The chain recombines TRBV10-1 with TRBJ1-1, with TRBD1 matching 9 bases. This CDR3 spans 15 amino acids. Unmatched junction bases numbered 3, after V lost 3 bases and J lost 1 base. CDR1 WNHNN and CDR2 SYGVQD come from the germline V gene (reference sequence).

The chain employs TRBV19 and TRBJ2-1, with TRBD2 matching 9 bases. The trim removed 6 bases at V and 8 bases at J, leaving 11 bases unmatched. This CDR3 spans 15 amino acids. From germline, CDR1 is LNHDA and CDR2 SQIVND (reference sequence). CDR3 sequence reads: CASRKSSGAADEQFF. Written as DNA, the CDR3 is TGTGCCAGTAGAAAATCTAGCGGGGCGGCGGATGAGCAGTTCTTC.

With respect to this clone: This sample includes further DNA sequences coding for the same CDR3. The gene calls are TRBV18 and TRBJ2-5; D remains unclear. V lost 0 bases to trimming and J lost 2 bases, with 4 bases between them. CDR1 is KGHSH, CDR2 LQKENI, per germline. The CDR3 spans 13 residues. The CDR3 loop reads CASSPPGQETQYF. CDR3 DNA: TGTGCCAGCTCACCACCGGGGCAAGAGACCCAGTACTTC.